This TCR beta chain was sequenced for a study of T cell responses to AZD1222 COVID-19 vaccine. Study-wide results and limits: Most donors were white British, females outnumbered males, and clonal diversity was possibly underestimated. Repertoire collection took place solely once the T cell response had peaked.

Sequencing was performed with immunoSEQ multiplex PCR; in TCRdb, only in-frame clones are kept and a portion is missing. The table shows around 100,000 clones, with nearly 95% occurring only once. V was cut by 3 bases and J by 9 bases, with 9 bases left in between. This CDR3 comprises 11 residues. Germline V gene sequence: CDR1 GTSNPN, CDR2 SVGIG (reference sequence). As to this clone: Its antigen is as yet unknown.

The sequence came from an adult in good health. V gene TRBV30 combines with J gene TRBJ2-1; unclear D gene. The sequencing used peripheral blood, collected on day 0 of AZD1222 vaccination. Here the CDR3 reads CAWRYVGEQFF. The CDR3 DNA is TGTGCCTGGAGATACGTAGGTGAGCAGTTCTTC. Using reference TRBV30 and TRBJ2-1 for the parts outside the CDR3, the full variable domain is SQTIHQWPATLVQPVGSPLSLECTVEGTSNPNLYWYRQAAGRGLQLLFYSVGIGQISSEVPQNLSASRPQDRQFILSSKKLLLSDSGFYLCAWRYVGEQFFGPGTRLTVL.